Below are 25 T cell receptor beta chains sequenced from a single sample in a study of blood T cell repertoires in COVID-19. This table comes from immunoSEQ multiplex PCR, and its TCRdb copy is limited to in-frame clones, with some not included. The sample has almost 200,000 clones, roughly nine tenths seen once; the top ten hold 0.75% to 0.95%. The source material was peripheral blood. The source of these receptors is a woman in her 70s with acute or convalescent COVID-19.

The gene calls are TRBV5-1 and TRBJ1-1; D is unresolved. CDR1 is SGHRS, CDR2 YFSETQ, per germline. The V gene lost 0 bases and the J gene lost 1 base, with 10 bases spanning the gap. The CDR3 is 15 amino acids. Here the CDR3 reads CASSLVGGPNTEAFF. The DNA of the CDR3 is TGCGCCAGCAGCTTGGTTGGCGGGCCGAACACTGAAGCTTTCTTT.

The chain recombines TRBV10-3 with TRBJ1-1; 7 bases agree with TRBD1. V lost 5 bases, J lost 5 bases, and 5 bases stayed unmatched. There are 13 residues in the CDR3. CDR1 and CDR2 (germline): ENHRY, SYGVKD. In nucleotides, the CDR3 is TGTGCCATCAGTCGACAGGGTTCGACTGAAGCTTTCTTT. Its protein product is CAISRQGSTEAFF.

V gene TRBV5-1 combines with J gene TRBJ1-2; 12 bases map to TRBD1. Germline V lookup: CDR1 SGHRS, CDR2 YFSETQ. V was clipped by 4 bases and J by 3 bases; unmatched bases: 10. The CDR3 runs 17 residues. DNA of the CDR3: TGCGCCAGCAGCAGCCCAAACGGGACAGGGGGCGACTATGGCTACACCTTC. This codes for CASSSPNGTGGDYGYTF. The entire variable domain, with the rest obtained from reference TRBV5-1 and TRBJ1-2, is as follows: KAGVTQTPRYLIKTRGQQVTLSCSPISGHRSVSWYQQTPGQGLQFLFEYFSETQRNKGNFPGRFSGRQFSNSRSEMNVSTLELGDSALYLCASSSPNGTGGDYGYTFGSGTRLTVV.

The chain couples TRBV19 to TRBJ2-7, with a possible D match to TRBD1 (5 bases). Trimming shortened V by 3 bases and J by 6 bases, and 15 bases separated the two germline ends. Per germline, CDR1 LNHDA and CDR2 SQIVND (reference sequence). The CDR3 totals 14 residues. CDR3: CASSIRAPGSEQYF. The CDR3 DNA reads TGTGCCAGTAGTATCAGGGCTCCGGGTAGCGAGCAGTACTTC.

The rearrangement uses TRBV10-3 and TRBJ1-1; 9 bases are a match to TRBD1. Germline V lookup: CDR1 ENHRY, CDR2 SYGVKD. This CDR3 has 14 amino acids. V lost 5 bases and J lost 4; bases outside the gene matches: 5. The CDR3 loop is CAISTGQGLTEAFF. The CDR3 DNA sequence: TGTGCCATCAGTACGGGACAGGGACTCACTGAAGCTTTCTTT.

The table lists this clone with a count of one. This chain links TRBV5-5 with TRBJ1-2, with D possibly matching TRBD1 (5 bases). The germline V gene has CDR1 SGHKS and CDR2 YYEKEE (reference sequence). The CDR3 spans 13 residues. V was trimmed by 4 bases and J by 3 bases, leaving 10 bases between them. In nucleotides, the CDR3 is TGTGCCAGCAGCCAGACAGCTGACTATGGCTACACCTTC. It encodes CASSQTADYGYTF.

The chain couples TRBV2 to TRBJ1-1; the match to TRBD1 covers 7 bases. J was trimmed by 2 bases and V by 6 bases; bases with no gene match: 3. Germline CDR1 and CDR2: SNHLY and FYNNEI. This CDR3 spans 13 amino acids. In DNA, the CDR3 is TGTGCCAGCAGACGACAGGGAAACACTGAAGCTTTCTTT. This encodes CASRRQGNTEAFF.

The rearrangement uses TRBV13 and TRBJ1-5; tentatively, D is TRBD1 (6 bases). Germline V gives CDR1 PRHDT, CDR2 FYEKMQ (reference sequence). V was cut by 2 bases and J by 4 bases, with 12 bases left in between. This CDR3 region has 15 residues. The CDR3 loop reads CASSLMAGANQPQHF. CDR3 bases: TGTGCCAGCAGCTTAATGGCAGGGGCGAATCAGCCCCAGCATTTT.

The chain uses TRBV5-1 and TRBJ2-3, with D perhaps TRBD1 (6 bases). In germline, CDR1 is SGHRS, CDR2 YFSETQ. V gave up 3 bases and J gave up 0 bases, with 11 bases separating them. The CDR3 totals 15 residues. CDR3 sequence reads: CASSSGQRSTDTQYF. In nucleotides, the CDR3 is TGCGCCAGCAGCTCTGGACAGCGGAGCACAGATACGCAGTATTTT.

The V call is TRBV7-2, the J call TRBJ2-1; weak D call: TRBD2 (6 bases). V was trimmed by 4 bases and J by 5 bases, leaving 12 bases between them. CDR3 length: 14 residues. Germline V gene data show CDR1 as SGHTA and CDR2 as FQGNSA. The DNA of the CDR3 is TGTGCCAGCAGCTCCTCTAGCGTCAACAATGAGCAGTTCTTC. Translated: CASSSSSVNNEQFF.

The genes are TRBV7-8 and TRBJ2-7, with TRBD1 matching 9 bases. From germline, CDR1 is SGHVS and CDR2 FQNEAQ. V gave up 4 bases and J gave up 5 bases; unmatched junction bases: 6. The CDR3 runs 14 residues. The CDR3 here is CASSSRTGVNEQYF. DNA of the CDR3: TGTGCCAGCAGCTCCAGGACAGGGGTCAACGAGCAGTACTTC.

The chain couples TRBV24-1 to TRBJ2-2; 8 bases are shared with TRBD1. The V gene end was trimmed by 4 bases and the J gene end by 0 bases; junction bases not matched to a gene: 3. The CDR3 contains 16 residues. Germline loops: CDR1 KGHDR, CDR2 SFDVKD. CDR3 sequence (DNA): TGTGCCACCAGTGAGCCACAGGGGGCGAACACCGGGGAGCTGTTTTTT. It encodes CATSEPQGANTGELFF.

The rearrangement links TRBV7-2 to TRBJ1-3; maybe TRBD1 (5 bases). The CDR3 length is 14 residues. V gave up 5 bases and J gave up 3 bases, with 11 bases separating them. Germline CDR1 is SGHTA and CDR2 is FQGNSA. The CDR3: CASSPSGGGNTIYF. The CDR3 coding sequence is TGTGCCAGCAGCCCTAGCGGGGGTGGAAACACCATATATTTT.

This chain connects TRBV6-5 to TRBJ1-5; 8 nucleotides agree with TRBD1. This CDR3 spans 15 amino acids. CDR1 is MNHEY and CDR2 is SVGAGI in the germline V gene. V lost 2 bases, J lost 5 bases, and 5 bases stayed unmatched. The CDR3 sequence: CASSYRTGSDQPQHF. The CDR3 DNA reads TGTGCCAGCAGTTACAGGACAGGGTCTGATCAGCCCCAGCATTTT.

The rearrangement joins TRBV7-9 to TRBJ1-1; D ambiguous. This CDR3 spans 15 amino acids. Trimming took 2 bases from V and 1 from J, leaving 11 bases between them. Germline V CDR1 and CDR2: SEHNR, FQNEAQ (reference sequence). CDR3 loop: CASSLMVPGNTEAFF. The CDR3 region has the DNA TGTGCCAGCAGCTTAATGGTCCCCGGGAACACTGAAGCTTTCTTT.

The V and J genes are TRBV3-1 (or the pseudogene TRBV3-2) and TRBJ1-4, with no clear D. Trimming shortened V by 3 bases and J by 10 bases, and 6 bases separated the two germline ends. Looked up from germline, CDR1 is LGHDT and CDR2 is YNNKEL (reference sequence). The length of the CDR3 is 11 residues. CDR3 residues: CASSHSGKLFF. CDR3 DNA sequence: TGTGCCAGCAGCCACTCCGGAAAACTGTTTTTT.

The CDR3 region is CASRGPGTVSYNEQFF. DNA for the CDR3: TGTGCCAGCAGGGGCCCGGGGACTGTCTCCTACAATGAGCAGTTCTTC. The rearrangement joins TRBV2 to TRBJ2-1; the D gene is possibly TRBD2 (6 bases). Between the trimmed V and J ends, which lost 6 bases and 0 bases, there was a span of 15 bases. The CDR3 is 16 residues long. Per germline, CDR1 SNHLY and CDR2 FYNNEI.

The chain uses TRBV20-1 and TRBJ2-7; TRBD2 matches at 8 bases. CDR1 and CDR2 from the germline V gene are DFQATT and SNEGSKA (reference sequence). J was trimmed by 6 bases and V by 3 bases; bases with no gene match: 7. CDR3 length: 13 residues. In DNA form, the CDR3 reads TGCAGTGCTAGTTTGGCTAGCGGGCCCGAGCAGTACTTC. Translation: CSASLASGPEQYF.

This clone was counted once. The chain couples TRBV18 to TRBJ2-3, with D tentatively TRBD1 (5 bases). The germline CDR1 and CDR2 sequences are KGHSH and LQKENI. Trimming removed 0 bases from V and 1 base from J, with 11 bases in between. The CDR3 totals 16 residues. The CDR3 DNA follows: TGTGCCAGCTCACCACCGTCCAGGGCTGGCACAGATACGCAGTATTTT. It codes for CASSPPSRAGTDTQYF.

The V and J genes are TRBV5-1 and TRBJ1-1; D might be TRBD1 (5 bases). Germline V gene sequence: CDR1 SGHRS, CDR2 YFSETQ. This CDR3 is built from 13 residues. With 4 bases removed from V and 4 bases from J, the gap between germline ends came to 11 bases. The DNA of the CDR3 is TGCGCCAGCAGCGGGCAGGGCGGCACTGAAGCTTTCTTT. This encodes CASSGQGGTEAFF. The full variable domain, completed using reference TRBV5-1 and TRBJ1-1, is KAGVTQTPRYLIKTRGQQVTLSCSPISGHRSVSWYQQTPGQGLQFLFEYFSETQRNKGNFPGRFSGRQFSNSRSEMNVSTLELGDSALYLCASSGQGGTEAFFGQGTRLTVV.

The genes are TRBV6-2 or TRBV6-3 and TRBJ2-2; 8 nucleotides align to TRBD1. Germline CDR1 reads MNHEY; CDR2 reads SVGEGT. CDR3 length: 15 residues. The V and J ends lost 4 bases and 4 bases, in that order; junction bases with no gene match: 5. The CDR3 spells CASSLDRAGTGELFF. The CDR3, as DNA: TGTGCCAGCAGTTTGGACAGGGCGGGCACCGGGGAGCTGTTTTTT.

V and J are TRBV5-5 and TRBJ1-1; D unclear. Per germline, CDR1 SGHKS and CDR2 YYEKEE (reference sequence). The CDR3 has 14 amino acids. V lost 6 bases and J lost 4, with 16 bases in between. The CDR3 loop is CASTLAGESTEAFF. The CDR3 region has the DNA TGTGCCAGCACCCTAGCCGGGGAATCCACTGAAGCTTTCTTT.

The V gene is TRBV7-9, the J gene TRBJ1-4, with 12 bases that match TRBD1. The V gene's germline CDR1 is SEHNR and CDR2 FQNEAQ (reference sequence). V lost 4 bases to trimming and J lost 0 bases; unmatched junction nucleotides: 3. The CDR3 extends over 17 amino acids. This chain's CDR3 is CASSSGQGASTNEKLFF. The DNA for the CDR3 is TGTGCCAGCAGCTCGGGACAGGGGGCGTCAACTAATGAAAAACTGTTTTTT.

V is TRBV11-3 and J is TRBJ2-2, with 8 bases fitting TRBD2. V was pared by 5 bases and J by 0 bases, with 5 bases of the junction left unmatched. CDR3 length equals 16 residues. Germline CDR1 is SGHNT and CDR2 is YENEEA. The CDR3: CASSIFSGANTGELFF. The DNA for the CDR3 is TGTGCCAGCAGCATTTTTAGCGGGGCGAACACCGGGGAGCTGTTTTTT.

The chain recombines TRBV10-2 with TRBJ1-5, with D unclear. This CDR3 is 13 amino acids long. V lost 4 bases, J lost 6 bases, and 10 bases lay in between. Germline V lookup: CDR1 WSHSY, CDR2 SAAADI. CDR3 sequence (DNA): TGCGCCAGCAGTGTAGGAGGGAGTCAGCCCCAGCATTTT. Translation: CASSVGGSQPQHF.